A selection of T cell receptor beta chains follows, all from one sample in a study of blood T cell repertoires in COVID-19. Profiling relied on immunoSEQ multiplex PCR, and the TCRdb table lists in-frame clones only, not all of them. Found here are 260,000 or so clones, roughly 89% of them singletons; the top ten hold 2.6%. The specimen was PBMCs or T cells enriched from blood (not recorded which). These receptors were taken from a woman aged 25 to 39 with acute COVID-19. The CDR3 runs from the conserved cysteine through the conserved F or W. D genes are given only for firm matches. Some rows mark clone size as missing; the rest say once, few, many or name a class of expanded clone.

j_call | clone_size | v_call | d_call | cdr3_aa | cdr3_nt
TRBJ2-4 | - | TRBV15 | - | CATSRDRGRGNIQYF | TGTGCCACCAGCAGAGATAGGGGGCGGGGAAACATTCAGTACTTC
TRBJ1-2 | - | TRBV18 | - | CASSPAGGYGYTF | TGTGCCAGCTCACCAGCTGGCGGCTATGGCTACACCTTC
TRBJ1-1 | - | TRBV6-6 | TRBD1 | CASSPGQGAFF | TGTGCCAGCAGCCCGGGACAGGGGGCTTTCTTT
TRBJ1-2 | - | TRBV19 | - | CASSIWQGYGYTF | TGTGCCAGTAGTATTTGGCAGGGCTATGGCTACACCTTC
TRBJ1-1 | - | TRBV10-3 | - | CAINRDRPGEAFF | TGTGCCATCAATCGGGATAGGCCGGGGGAAGCTTTCTTT
TRBJ2-1 | - | TRBV6-5 | TRBD2 | CASTAGGGEYNEQFF | TGTGCCAGCACCGCAGGCGGGGGGGAGTACAATGAGCAGTTCTTC
TRBJ1-2 | once | TRBV6-5 | TRBD1 | CASSRTGGYGYTF | TGTGCCAGCAGCCGCACAGGGGGCTATGGCTACACCTTC
TRBJ2-1 | - | TRBV4-3 | - | CASSQELPSSTYNEQFF | TGCGCCAGCAGCCAAGAGTTGCCTAGCTCCACCTACAATGAGCAGTTCTTC
TRBJ1-2 | - | TRBV7-2 | - | CASSFDRRYGYTF | TGTGCCAGCAGCTTCGACAGGAGGTATGGCTACACCTTC
TRBJ1-1 | - | TRBV18 | - | CASSPQAGVNTEAFF | TGTGCCAGCTCACCACAGGCAGGGGTGAACACTGAAGCTTTCTTT
TRBJ1-1 | - | TRBV6-2/TRBV6-3 | - | CASSYQEGTNPEAFF | TGTGCCAGCAGTTACCAAGAGGGGACAAACCCTGAAGCTTTCTTT
TRBJ2-1 | - | TRBV12-5 | - | CASAPRGGNEQFF | TGTGCTAGTGCCCCTCGGGGTGGCAATGAGCAGTTCTTC
TRBJ1-5 | - | TRBV18 | - | CASSPSIGGGQPQHF | TGTGCCAGCTCACCATCGATTGGGGGAGGACAGCCCCAGCATTTT
TRBJ1-2 | - | TRBV12-5 | - | CASGFGVNHWGYTF | TGTGCTAGTGGTTTCGGAGTCAATCACTGGGGCTACACCTTC
TRBJ2-1 | - | TRBV4-1 | - | CASSQVTRLSYNEQFF | TGCGCCAGCAGCCAAGTAACGAGACTGAGCTACAATGAGCAGTTCTTC
TRBJ1-4 | - | TRBV6-5 | - | CASSPVRGAGEKLFF | TGTGCCAGCAGCCCAGTTCGGGGGGCGGGAGAAAAACTGTTTTTT
TRBJ2-2 | few | TRBV7-2 | - | CASSLTGTGELFF | TGTGCCAGCAGCTTAACGGGCACCGGGGAGCTGTTTTTT
TRBJ2-2 | - | TRBV3-1/TRBV3-2 | - | CASSPLLSTGELFF | TGTGCCAGCAGCCCTCTGTTATCCACCGGGGAGCTGTTTTTT
TRBJ1-2 | - | TRBV6-2/TRBV6-3 | TRBD1 | CASSETGRNYGYTF | TGTGCCAGCAGTGAGACAGGGAGAAACTATGGCTACACCTTC
TRBJ1-2 | - | TRBV6-5 | - | CASRADYPYGYTF | TGTGCCAGCAGGGCCGACTATCCCTATGGCTACACCTTC
TRBJ1-4 | - | TRBV12-5 | - | CASGREATNEKLFF | TGTGCTAGTGGACGGGAGGCAACTAATGAAAAACTGTTTTTT
TRBJ1-5 | - | TRBV5-1 | TRBD1 | CASSPGQGQYQPQHF | TGCGCCAGCAGCCCCGGACAGGGTCAGTATCAGCCCCAGCATTTT
TRBJ1-5 | - | TRBV4-2 | - | CASSPYRAANQPQHF | TGTGCCAGCAGCCCATACAGGGCCGCTAATCAGCCCCAGCATTTT